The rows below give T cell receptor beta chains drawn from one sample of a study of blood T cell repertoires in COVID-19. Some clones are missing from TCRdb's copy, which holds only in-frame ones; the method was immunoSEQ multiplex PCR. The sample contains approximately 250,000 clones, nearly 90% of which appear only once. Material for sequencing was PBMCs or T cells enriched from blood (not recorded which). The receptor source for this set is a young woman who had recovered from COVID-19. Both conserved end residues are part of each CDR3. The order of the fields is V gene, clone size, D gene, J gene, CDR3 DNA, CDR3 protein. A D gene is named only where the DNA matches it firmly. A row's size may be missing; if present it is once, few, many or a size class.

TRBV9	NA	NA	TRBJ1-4	TGTGCCAGCAGCGCGAACAGGGCAACTAATGAAAAACTGTTTTTT	CASSANRATNEKLFF
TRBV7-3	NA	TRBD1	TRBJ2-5	TGTGCCAGCAGCCGGGACAGAGACCAAGAGACCCAGTACTTC	CASSRDRDQETQYF
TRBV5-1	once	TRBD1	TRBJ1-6	TGCGCCAGCAGCTTGGGGGTAAACCCGGGACAGGCTAATTCACCCCTCCACTTT	CASSLGVNPGQANSPLHF
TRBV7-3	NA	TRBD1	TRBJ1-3	TGTGCCAGCAGCTCACAGGGGGCCTCTGGAAACACCATATATTTT	CASSSQGASGNTIYF
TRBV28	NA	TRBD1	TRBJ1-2	TGTGCCAGCAGTACCAATGGTCGACAGGGATCGGGCTATGGCTACACCTTC	CASSTNGRQGSGYGYTF
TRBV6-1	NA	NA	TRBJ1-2	TGTGCCAGCAGTGAACCCCACAGGGACCCTGGCTACACCTTC	CASSEPHRDPGYTF
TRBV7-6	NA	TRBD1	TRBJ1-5	TGTGCCAGCAGCTTAGGGAGAGACAGGGGAACTCATAGCAATCAGCCCCAGCATTTT	CASSLGRDRGTHSNQPQHF
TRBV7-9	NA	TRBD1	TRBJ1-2	TGTGCCAGCAGCTTAAGCGGACAGGGTTATGGCTACACCTTC	CASSLSGQGYGYTF
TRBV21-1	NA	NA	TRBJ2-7	TGTGCCAGATCTGGGACAGGAGCCTACGAGCAGTACTTC	CARSGTGAYEQYF
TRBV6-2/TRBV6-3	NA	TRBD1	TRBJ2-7	TGTGCCAGCAGTTTGAGGCACATAGGACAGGGACATATAGCCTACGAGCAGTACTTC	CASSLRHIGQGHIAYEQYF
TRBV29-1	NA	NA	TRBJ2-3	TGCAGCGTTCTTAGGGGGACAGATACGCAGTATTTT	CSVLRGTDTQYF
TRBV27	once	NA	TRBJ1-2	TGTGCCAGCAGTTTTAGAGGAGAAGGCTACACCTTC	CASSFRGEGYTF
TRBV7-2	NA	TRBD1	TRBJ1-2	TGTGCCAGCAGCCACCTGGACAGGGCTAACTATGGCTACACCTTC	CASSHLDRANYGYTF
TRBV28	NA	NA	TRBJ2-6	TGTGCCAGCAGTTTCAGGGGTTCCGGGGCCAACGTCCTGACTTTC	CASSFRGSGANVLTF
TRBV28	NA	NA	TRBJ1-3	TGTGCCAGCAGTTCCACCTGGGCCCCTCGAAACACCATATATTTT	CASSSTWAPRNTIYF
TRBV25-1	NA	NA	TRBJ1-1	TGTGCCAGCAGTGAAGAGCCGAACAGGGCGGACACTGAAGCTTTCTTT	CASSEEPNRADTEAFF
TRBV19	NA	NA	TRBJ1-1	TGTGCCAGTAGTATCCGGGGTGAAGGGCGTCTCGCTGAAGCTTTCTTT	CASSIRGEGRLAEAFF
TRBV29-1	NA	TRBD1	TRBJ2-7	TGCAGCGTTGAAGAATCGGGTGTTCAGGGGACAGTGACCTACGAGCAGTACTTC	CSVEESGVQGTVTYEQYF
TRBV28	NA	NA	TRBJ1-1	TGTGCCAGCAGTTCCTCAGGGGTTATGGCTGAAGCTTTCTTT	CASSSSGVMAEAFF
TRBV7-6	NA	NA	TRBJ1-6	TGTGCCAGCAGCTTACTTGTACACCGCTCCTATAATTCACCCCTCCACTTT	CASSLLVHRSYNSPLHF
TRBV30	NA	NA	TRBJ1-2	TGTGCCTGGAGTGTAGGGGGGGCCCTCAACTATGGCTACACCTTC	CAWSVGGALNYGYTF
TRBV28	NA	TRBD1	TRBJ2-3	TGTGCCAGCAGTGTCACAGGGGCAGATACGCAGTATTTT	CASSVTGADTQYF
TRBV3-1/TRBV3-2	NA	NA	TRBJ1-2	TGTGCCAGCAGCCAAGACGGACAGTCGTATGGCTACACCTTC	CASSQDGQSYGYTF
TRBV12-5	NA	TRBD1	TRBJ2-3	TGTGCTAGTGGTTTGGGGACAGGGAGGCGGACAGATACGCAGTATTTT	CASGLGTGRRTDTQYF
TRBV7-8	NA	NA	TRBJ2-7	TGTGCCAGCAGCTTAGCCATTCGGTTTCGGGAGCAGTACTTC	CASSLAIRFREQYF
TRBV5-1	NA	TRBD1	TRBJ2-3	TGCGCCAGCAGCTTGGCGGGACAGGGTGGCACAGATACGCAGTATTTT	CASSLAGQGGTDTQYF
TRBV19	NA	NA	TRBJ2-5	TGTGCCAGTAGTATAGCAGGGTCGCTGGGAGAGACCCAGTACTTC	CASSIAGSLGETQYF
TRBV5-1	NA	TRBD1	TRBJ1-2	TGCGCCAGCAGCCCTGGACAGGGGAGTAACTATGGCTACACCTTC	CASSPGQGSNYGYTF
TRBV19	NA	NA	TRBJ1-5	TGTGCCAGTAGTACTCCGGGACTCACCCCCCAACCCCAGCATTTT	CASSTPGLTPQPQHF
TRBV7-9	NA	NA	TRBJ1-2	TGTGCCAGCAGCTTAGTAGAGACACGAGTAGGAGGCTACACCTTC	CASSLVETRVGGYTF
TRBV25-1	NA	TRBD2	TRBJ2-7	TGTGCCAGCAGTGAAAGAGGCGGGAGGAGGTACGAGCAGTACTTC	CASSERGGRRYEQYF
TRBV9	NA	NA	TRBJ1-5	TGTGCCGGCAAGCGAGATCCTCAGCCCCAGCATTTT	CAGKRDPQPQHF
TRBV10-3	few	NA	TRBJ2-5	TGTGCCATCAGTGGGCAGGGGCAAGAGACCCAGTACTTC	CAISGQGQETQYF
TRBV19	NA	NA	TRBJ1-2	TGTGCCAGTAGTACTAATCTCAAGAGAGGCTACACCTTC	CASSTNLKRGYTF
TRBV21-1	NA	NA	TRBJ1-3	TGTGCCAGCAGTAGGAGCAAGGTATTGGCTTCTAATCCGGACACCATATATTTT	CASSRSKVLASNPDTIYF
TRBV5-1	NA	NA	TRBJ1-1	TGCGCCAGCAGCTTTGGGGGCCCGGATGAAGCTTTCTTT	CASSFGGPDEAFF